What follows are 29 T cell receptor beta chains derived from one specimen sequenced in a study of blood T cell repertoires in COVID-19. The assay was immunoSEQ multiplex PCR, and TCRdb's table has in-frame clones only and misses some. The sample holds approximately 300,000 clones, around 86% seen once. The sequenced sample consisted of PBMCs or T cells enriched from blood (not recorded which). These receptors all stem from a man aged 55 to 69 who had recovered from COVID-19.

V and J are TRBV27 and TRBJ2-1; 9 nucleotides agree with TRBD1. CDR1 is MNHEY and CDR2 is SMNVEV in the germline V gene (reference sequence). V shed 5 bases and J 6 bases; nucleotides not matched to a gene: 11. The CDR3 spans 16 residues. This chain's CDR3 is CASSPSGTGSANEQFF. The CDR3 coding sequence is TGTGCCAGCAGTCCCTCCGGGACAGGGTCGGCCAATGAGCAGTTCTTC.

J is TRBJ1-5 and V is TRBV18, with TRBD1 as a possible D gene (6 bases). The CDR3 extends over 16 amino acids. Trimming pared 3 bases from V and 7 bases from J, leaving 19 bases between. Germline lookup yields CDR1 KGHSH and CDR2 LQKENI. The CDR3 sequence: CASSPLGGGSVQPQHF. CDR3 DNA sequence: TGTGCCAGCTCACCCCTCGGGGGGGGCTCGGTCCAGCCCCAGCATTTT.

The gene calls are TRBV30 and TRBJ2-1, with D perhaps TRBD2 (5 bases). This CDR3 comprises 14 residues. Per germline, CDR1 GTSNPN and CDR2 SVGIG (reference sequence). Trimming shortened V by 7 bases and J by 0 bases, and 13 bases separated the two germline ends. The CDR3 coding sequence is TGTGCCTCCCACGGGGTTAGCTCCTACAATGAGCAGTTCTTC. This codes for CASHGVSSYNEQFF.

The genes are TRBV5-1 and TRBJ2-7; D gene uncertain. CDR3 length: 14 residues. The V end was cut by 0 bases, the J end by 2 bases, with 9 bases between. Germline V gene data show CDR1 as SGHRS and CDR2 as YFSETQ. CDR3 sequence (DNA): TGCGCCAGCAGCTTGGTAACAGCCACCTACGAGCAGTACTTC. Translating gives CASSLVTATYEQYF.

CDR3 in amino acids: CASSFSGSVNTEAFF. The DNA of the CDR3 is TGTGCCAGCAGTTTTTCAGGGTCGGTTAACACTGAAGCTTTCTTT. The chain links TRBV28 to TRBJ1-1; perhaps TRBD1 as D (5 bases). The CDR3 runs 15 residues. Germline CDR1 MDHEN, CDR2 SYDVKM. Trimming left V 3 bases short and J 2 bases short, with 13 bases between. Based on the CDR3 plus reference TRBV28 and TRBJ1-1, the full variable domain is DVKVTQSSRYLVKRTGEKVFLECVQDMDHENMFWYRQDPGLGLRLIYFSYDVKMKEKGDIPEGYSVSREKKERFSLILESASTNQTSMYLCASSFSGSVNTEAFFGQGTRLTVV.

V gene TRBV3-1 (or the pseudogene TRBV3-2) combines with J gene TRBJ1-2; 10 nucleotides agree with TRBD1. Germline CDR1 and CDR2: LGHDT and YNNKEL (reference sequence). The CDR3 covers 15 residues. The junction had 4 bases not matched to a gene; V was cut back by 0 bases and J by 6 bases. The CDR3 sequence is CASSQDWGQGNGYTF. CDR3 bases: TGTGCCAGCAGCCAAGATTGGGGACAGGGGAATGGCTACACCTTC.

The DNA for the CDR3 is TGTGCCAGCTCCATGGTGATTAGCGGGACGAACACCGGGGAGCTGTTTTTT. This encodes CASSMVISGTNTGELFF. The chain is built from TRBV18 and TRBJ2-2, with 8 nucleotides matching TRBD2. Unmatched junction bases numbered 9, after V lost 6 bases and J lost 0 bases. CDR3 length: 17 residues. CDR1 and CDR2 from the germline V gene are KGHSH and LQKENI.

This sequence joins TRBV5-1 and TRBJ2-1; 8 bases match TRBD2. The CDR3 is 15 residues long. Germline V gene lookup returns CDR1 SGHRS and CDR2 YFSETQ. V shed 3 bases, J shed 6 bases, and the junction held 8 bases outside the gene matches. The CDR3 sequence is CASSSTIAGSNEQFF. In DNA form, the CDR3 reads TGCGCCAGCAGCTCCACGATAGCGGGGAGCAATGAGCAGTTCTTC.

The chain links TRBV29-1 to TRBJ1-1; no clear D. V was shortened by 4 bases and J by 4 bases, with 16 bases between the two germline ends. Germline assignment: CDR1 SQVTM and CDR2 ANQGSEA. This CDR3 region has 14 residues. This CDR3 is CSVVVDTTATEAFF. CDR3 in DNA: TGCAGCGTTGTGGTAGACACCACCGCCACTGAAGCTTTCTTT.

This clone was recorded once. The CDR3: CASSPPSEDTQYF. CDR3 coding DNA: TGTGCCAGCTCACCACCGAGCGAAGATACGCAGTATTTT. The chain joins TRBV18 to TRBJ2-3; D not certain. Germline CDR1 KGHSH, CDR2 LQKENI. There are 13 residues in the CDR3. V lost 0 bases and J 5 bases, leaving 6 bases between the germline ends.

The chain is built from TRBV6-6 and TRBJ2-7; maybe TRBD2 (5 bases). Looked up from germline, CDR1 is MNHNY and CDR2 is SVGAGI (reference sequence). V was pared by 0 bases and J by 4 bases, with 7 bases between. This CDR3 contains 13 residues. The CDR3 loop is CASSYSREYEQYF. For the CDR3, the DNA is TGTGCCAGCAGTTACTCAAGGGAGTACGAGCAGTACTTC.

The chain couples TRBV19 to TRBJ1-5; 9 positions agree with TRBD1. V shed 8 bases, J shed 5 bases, and the junction held 7 bases outside the gene matches. The CDR3 consists of 14 residues. Germline loops: CDR1 LNHDA, CDR2 SQIVND (reference sequence). The DNA for the CDR3 is TGTGCCAGTCAGACAGGGGGTAGTCATCAGCCCCAGCATTTT. Protein sequence: CASQTGGSHQPQHF.

V and J are TRBV24-1 and TRBJ2-4; D is possibly TRBD1 (5 bases). V lost 5 bases, J lost 5 bases, and 15 bases lay in between. The CDR3 spans 15 residues. The V gene's germline CDR1 is KGHDR and CDR2 SFDVKD. CDR3 region: CATSAQTGFQNIQYF. DNA of the CDR3: TGTGCCACCAGTGCCCAAACAGGTTTTCAAAACATTCAGTACTTC.

In DNA, the CDR3 is TGTGCCAGCAGCCAAGAACTAGCGGGAGTAAGGGAGCAGTTCTTC. This codes for CASSQELAGVREQFF. The chain recombines TRBV4-2 with TRBJ2-1; 11 bases map to TRBD2. Germline V gives CDR1 LGHNA, CDR2 YNFKEQ. J gave up 10 bases and V 0 bases, and 5 bases lay outside the gene matches. The CDR3 extends over 15 amino acids.

CDR3 protein: CASSYSGGSTDTQYF. The CDR3 DNA reads as TGTGCCAGCAGTTACTCCGGCGGTAGCACAGATACGCAGTATTTT. The chain recombines TRBV6-5 with TRBJ2-3, with D unclear. Germline V CDR1 and CDR2: MNHEY, SVGAGI. The CDR3 is 15 amino acids. The V end was cut by 0 bases, the J end by 0 bases, with 7 bases between.

J is TRBJ1-1 and V is TRBV7-2; D call uncertain. V was cut by 7 bases and J by 3 bases, with 15 bases left in between. The germline gives CDR1 SGHTA, CDR2 FQGNSA. The CDR3 covers 14 residues. The chain's CDR3 is CASTPIAGYTEAFF. The CDR3 coding sequence is TGTGCCAGCACCCCGATCGCGGGGTACACTGAAGCTTTCTTT.

The rearrangement uses TRBV29-1 and TRBJ2-2; TRBD1 agrees at 7 bases. The germline gives CDR1 SQVTM, CDR2 ANQGSEA. Trimming at V came to 5 bases and at J to 3 bases, leaving 9 bases not matched to a gene. This CDR3 spans 15 amino acids. The CDR3 protein is CSVLPGTDYTGELFF. The CDR3 DNA sequence: TGCAGCGTTCTCCCCGGGACAGACTACACCGGGGAGCTGTTTTTT.

The chain has TRBV7-2 and TRBJ2-7; D uncertain. This CDR3 is 12 amino acids long. The germline gives CDR1 SGHTA, CDR2 FQGNSA. Deletions cut 4 bases from V and 0 bases from J, with 4 bases between. The CDR3 DNA reads TGTGCCAGCAGCTCCTCCTCCTACGAGCAGTACTTC. Protein: CASSSSSYEQYF.

This clone was seen only once. The chain recombines TRBV27 with TRBJ1-4, with D unclear. Germline CDR1 and CDR2: MNHEY and SMNVEV (reference sequence). CDR3 length equals 16 residues. V was trimmed by 3 bases and J by 5 bases, leaving 16 bases between them. The CDR3 spells CASSFGLRRANEKLFF. CDR3 sequence (DNA): TGTGCCAGCAGTTTTGGCTTGCGGAGAGCAAATGAAAAACTGTTTTTT.

CDR3 sequence (DNA): TGCGCCAGCAGCGGAGGCGGGACAGATAATTCACCCCTCCACTTT. It encodes CASSGGGTDNSPLHF. The rearrangement links TRBV5-1 to TRBJ1-6, with 7 bases lining up with TRBD1. Trimming cost V 4 bases and J 5 bases; bases outside gene matches: 6. Germline V gene sequence: CDR1 SGHRS, CDR2 YFSETQ. This CDR3 is 15 amino acids long.

The rearrangement links TRBV5-1 to TRBJ2-3; D gene unclear. The CDR3 spans 15 residues. CDR1 SGHRS and CDR2 YFSETQ come from the germline V gene. The V end was cut by 1 base, the J end by 2 bases, with 11 bases between. The CDR3 sequence: CASSLSLEPTDTQYF. CDR3 DNA sequence: TGCGCCAGCAGCTTGAGTCTGGAGCCCACAGATACGCAGTATTTT.

J is TRBJ1-1 and V is TRBV7-9; the D gene is possibly TRBD1 (5 bases). This CDR3 region has 15 residues. Deletions cut 0 bases from V and 0 bases from J, with 8 bases between. The germline gives CDR1 SEHNR, CDR2 FQNEAQ (reference sequence). The CDR3 region has the DNA TGTGCCAGCAGCTTAGCCCAGGGCTTGAACACTGAAGCTTTCTTT. Encoded protein: CASSLAQGLNTEAFF. Combining the CDR3 with reference TRBV7-9 and TRBJ1-1 gives the whole variable domain DTGVSQNPRHKITKRGQNVTFRCDPISEHNRLYWYRQTLGQGPEFLTYFQNEAQLEKSRLLSDRFSAERPKGSFSTLEIQRTEQGDSAMYLCASSLAQGLNTEAFFGQGTRLTVV.

In DNA form, the CDR3 reads TGTGCCAGCAGCGTAGGTAGCGGGACCTACAATGAGCAGTTCTTC. Its protein is CASSVGSGTYNEQFF. The rearrangement uses TRBV9 and TRBJ2-1, with 8 bases lining up with TRBD2. Trimming removed 0 bases from V and 2 bases from J; junction bases left unmatched: 1. The germline gives CDR1 SGDLS, CDR2 YYNGEE. The CDR3 length is 15 residues.

The CDR3 coding sequence is TGCAGTGCTAGTACGGGAGGGCCGCTCACCGGGGAGCTGTTTTTT. It encodes CSASTGGPLTGELFF. The genes are TRBV20-1 and TRBJ2-2; the match to TRBD2 covers 8 bases. Germline V gene sequence: CDR1 DFQATT, CDR2 SNEGSKA (reference sequence). The CDR3 spans 15 residues. V was pared by 3 bases and J by 4 bases, with 7 bases of the junction left unmatched.

This sequence joins TRBV7-3 and TRBJ2-2, with 9 bases identical to TRBD1. CDR3 length: 16 residues. Germline V gene data show CDR1 as SGHTA and CDR2 as FQGTGA. Trimming cost V 5 bases and J 3 bases; bases outside gene matches: 7. The CDR3 coding sequence is TGTGCCAGCAGCCAGGGACAGGGAAGGGACACCGGGGAGCTGTTTTTT. Encoded protein: CASSQGQGRDTGELFF.

The V and J genes are TRBV30 and TRBJ2-1, with TRBD2 identical over 13 bases. The germline gives CDR1 GTSNPN, CDR2 SVGIG (reference sequence). The CDR3 extends over 14 amino acids. V lost 8 bases and J lost 3; bases outside the gene matches: 4. The CDR3 is CAGLAGANYNEQFF. For the CDR3, the DNA is TGTGCCGGACTAGCGGGAGCGAACTACAATGAGCAGTTCTTC.

The chain couples TRBV27 to TRBJ2-1, with D tentatively TRBD1 (5 bases). The V end lost 6 bases, the J end lost 3 bases, and 18 bases lay between the germline ends. CDR3 size: 16 residues. Germline-derived CDR1 and CDR2 are MNHEY and SMNVEV (reference sequence). The CDR3: CASRGLGQGLYNEQFF. In DNA form, the CDR3 reads TGTGCCAGCAGGGGCCTGGGTCAGGGTCTCTACAATGAGCAGTTCTTC.

This chain uses TRBV24-1 with TRBJ2-2; 7 positions match TRBD1. The CDR3 spans 14 residues. Germline CDR1 is KGHDR and CDR2 is SFDVKD. V lost 9 bases and J lost 1; bases outside the gene matches: 4. This CDR3 reads CATRDRQNTGELFF. CDR3 bases: TGTGCCACCCGGGACAGACAGAACACCGGGGAGCTGTTTTTT.

This clone turned up a few times. This specimen includes other DNA sequences encoding the same CDR3. V usage is TRBV19 and J usage is TRBJ2-2, with 7 bases identical to TRBD2. CDR3 length: 15 amino acids. V shed 6 bases and J 7 bases; nucleotides not matched to a gene: 11. CDR1 LNHDA and CDR2 SQIVND come from the germline V gene (reference sequence). The CDR3 sequence: CASSPSSLAVGELFF. CDR3 nucleotides: TGTGCCAGTAGCCCCTCTAGCCTAGCGGTCGGGGAGCTGTTTTTT.